This is a list of T cell receptor beta chains from one sample in a study of T cell responses to AZD1222 COVID-19 vaccine. Libraries were prepared by immunoSEQ multiplex PCR; TCRdb keeps only in-frame clonotypes and omits some of them. Of approximately 220,000 clones listed, just over 90% are singletons. The input for sequencing was peripheral blood, taken on day 0 of MenACWY control vaccination. The receptors stem from an adult in good health. Both conserved end residues are part of each CDR3.

V gene	J gene	CDR3 protein
TRBV19	TRBJ1-6	CASSISGYNSPLHF
TRBV6-8	TRBJ1-6	CASSPTSSESSYNSPLHF
TRBV27	TRBJ1-1	CASSHGSSNTEAFF
TRBV6-6	TRBJ1-1	CASSYSRGAGSEAFF
TRBV21-1	TRBJ2-6	CASSKPDRQTHRDVLTF
TRBV5-1	TRBJ1-2	CASSLSGDRAVTRDRNYGYTF
TRBV14	TRBJ2-7	CASSQGRASYEQYF
TRBV18	TRBJ1-6	CASSPDRVNSPLHF
TRBV5-1	TRBJ2-1	CASSVDPTSVNEQFF
TRBV14	TRBJ2-3	CASSQGGQGTDTQYF
TRBV2	TRBJ1-5	CASSTGMEQPQHF
TRBV30	TRBJ1-5	CAWSVRPRGNQPQHF
TRBV7-9	TRBJ2-3	CASSSWILSTHSGYTQYF
TRBV6-5	TRBJ2-7	CASSYSGTGTSEQYF
TRBV11-2	TRBJ2-1	CASSLVYRGSDEQFF
TRBV27	TRBJ2-2	CASSPAYGVVAGELFF
TRBV7-2	TRBJ1-4	CASSPGLSNEKLFF
TRBV25-1	TRBJ1-2	CASSEGRGGYGYTF
TRBV20-1	TRBJ2-5	CSASRAQETQYF
TRBV27	TRBJ1-6	CASSLLLTWADQDNSPLHF
TRBV27	TRBJ1-4	CASSLPRAGEKLFF
TRBV11-2	TRBJ1-1	CASSLDREAFF
TRBV12-3/TRBV12-4	TRBJ2-3	CASIPLAGGPNF
TRBV5-6	TRBJ1-2	CASSLGTGKESYTF
TRBV2	TRBJ2-1	CASTTDRGTYNEQFF
TRBV6-2/TRBV6-3	TRBJ1-5	CASSWGQGAQPQHF
TRBV19	TRBJ2-7	CASKPLQGSNEQYF
TRBV7-2	TRBJ2-1	CASSSLAGGAYNEQFF
TRBV7-2	TRBJ2-4	CASSGRTGGKNIQYF
TRBV6-2/TRBV6-3	TRBJ2-6	CASSRGLAGGFSGANVLTF
TRBV30	TRBJ1-6	CAWSPDRGQIANSPLHF
TRBV30	TRBJ2-1	CAWTRRGGYEQFF
TRBV3-1/TRBV3-2	TRBJ1-1	CASSQALGPQRAEAFF
TRBV11-2	TRBJ1-1	CASSPPQDRNTEAFF
TRBV19	TRBJ1-3	CASSTTEFSGNTIYF
TRBV30	TRBJ1-5	CAWSTGNSNQPQHF
TRBV7-2	TRBJ1-6	CASSSRGRDSPLHF
TRBV5-5	TRBJ1-5	CASSLGSSNQPQHF
TRBV6-2/TRBV6-3	TRBJ1-3	CASSREGASGNTIYF
TRBV11-1	TRBJ1-1	CASSSRGAHTEAFF
TRBV4-3	TRBJ2-2	CASSQDLYTGELFF
TRBV6-5	TRBJ2-1	CASSLDSGGHNEQFF
TRBV7-9	TRBJ2-4	CASSLSVGAMNIQYF
TRBV4-1	TRBJ1-6	CASSQDRGSNSPLHF